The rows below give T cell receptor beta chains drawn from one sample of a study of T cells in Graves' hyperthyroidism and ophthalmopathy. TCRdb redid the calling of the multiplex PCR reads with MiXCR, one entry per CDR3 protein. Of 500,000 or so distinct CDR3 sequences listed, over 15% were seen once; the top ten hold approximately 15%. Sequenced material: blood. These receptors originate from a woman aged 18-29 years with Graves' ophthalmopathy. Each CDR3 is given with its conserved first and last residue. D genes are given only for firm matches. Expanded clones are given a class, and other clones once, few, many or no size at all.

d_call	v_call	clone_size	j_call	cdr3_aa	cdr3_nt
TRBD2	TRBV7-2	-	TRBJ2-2	CASSLPTSGRAPDTGELFF	TGTGCCAGCAGCCTCCCTACGAGCGGGAGGGCCCCGGACACCGGGGAGCTGTTTTTT
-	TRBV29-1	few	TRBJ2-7	CSVEVLTSGSYEQYF	TGCAGCGTTGAAGTTTTGACAAGCGGGTCCTACGAGCAGTACTTC
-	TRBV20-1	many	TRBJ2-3	CSARPDGNTDTQYF	TGCAGTGCTAGACCGGACGGGAACACAGATACGCAGTATTTT
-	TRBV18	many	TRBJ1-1	CASSPLGLSNTEAFF	TGTGCCAGCTCACCATTAGGCTTGTCGAACACTGAAGCTTTCTTT
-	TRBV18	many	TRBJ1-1	CASSPPRAGGTEAFF	TGTGCCAGCTCACCCCCCCGGGCAGGTGGCACTGAAGCTTTCTTT
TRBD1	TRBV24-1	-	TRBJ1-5	CATSDSGTGNNQPQHF	TGTGCCACCAGTGATTCCGGGACAGGGAACAATCAGCCCCAGCATTTT
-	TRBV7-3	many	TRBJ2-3	CASSLIEGDTQYF	TGTGCCAGCAGCTTAATAGAAGGGGATACGCAGTATTTT
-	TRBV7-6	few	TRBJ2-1	CASSLAPDIWVDEQFF	TGTGCCAGCAGCTTAGCCCCCGACATTTGGGTCGATGAGCAGTTCTTC
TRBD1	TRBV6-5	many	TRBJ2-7	CASSYDRGTGMEQYF	TGTGCCAGCAGTTACGACCGCGGGACAGGTATGGAGCAGTACTTC
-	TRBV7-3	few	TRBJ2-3	CASSEAGGPDTQYF	TGTGCCAGCAGTGAAGCGGGCGGGCCAGATACGCAGTATTTT
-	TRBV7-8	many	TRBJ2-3	CASSLDDRSTDTQYF	TGTGCCAGCAGCTTAGATGACAGGAGCACAGATACGCAGTATTTT
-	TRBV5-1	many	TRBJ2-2	CASSFRQSNTGELFF	TGCGCCAGCAGCTTTAGACAGTCGAACACCGGGGAGCTGTTTTTT
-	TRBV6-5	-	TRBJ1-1	CASSLPPEAKGTEAFF	TGTGCCAGCAGTCTACCGCCGGAGGCAAAGGGCACTGAAGCTTTCTTT
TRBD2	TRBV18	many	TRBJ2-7	CASSPPGGPYEQYF	TGTGCCAGCTCACCACCGGGAGGGCCCTACGAGCAGTACTTC
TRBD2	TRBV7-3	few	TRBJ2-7	CASSTLGGEETYEQYF	TGTGCCAGCAGCACGCTGGGGGGGGAAGAGACCTACGAGCAGTACTTC
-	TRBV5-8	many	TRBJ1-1	CASSRRSNTEAFF	TGTGCCAGCAGCCGGAGGAGTAACACTGAAGCTTTCTTT
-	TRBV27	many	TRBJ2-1	CASSLSTGYEQFF	TGTGCCAGCAGTTTGTCAACAGGGTATGAGCAGTTCTTC
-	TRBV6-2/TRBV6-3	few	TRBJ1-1	CASSYSLEQRNTEAFF	TGTGCCAGCAGTTACTCCTTGGAACAGAGGAACACTGAAGCTTTCTTT
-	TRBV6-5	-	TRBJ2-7	CASSYSTDPVRGRVGYEQYF	TGTGCCAGCAGTTACTCGACTGACCCAGTTCGGGGACGTGTTGGTTACGAGCAGTACTTC
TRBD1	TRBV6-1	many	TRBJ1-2	CASRTGISGYTF	TGTGCCAGTCGGACAGGAATTTCAGGCTACACCTTC
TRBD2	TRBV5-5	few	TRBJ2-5	CASSRLAGGLETQYF	TGTGCCAGCAGTCGACTAGCGGGGGGGCTGGAGACCCAGTACTTC
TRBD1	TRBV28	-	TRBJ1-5	CASSSRDRINQPQHF	TGTGCCAGCAGTTCGCGGGACAGAATCAATCAGCCCCAGCATTTT
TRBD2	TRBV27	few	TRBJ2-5	CASKPGLAGQETQYF	TGTGCCAGCAAACCCGGACTAGCGGGACAAGAGACCCAGTACTTC
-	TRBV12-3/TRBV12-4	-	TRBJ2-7	CASSLVGDLLYEQHF	TGTGCCAGCAGTTTAGTAGGGGATCTACTCTACGAGCAGCACTTC
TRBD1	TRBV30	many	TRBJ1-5	CAWSRQGGQPQHF	TGTGCCTGGAGCCGACAGGGTGGACAGCCCCAGCATTTT
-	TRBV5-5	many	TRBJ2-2	CASSYQQAGSGELFF	TGTGCCAGCAGCTACCAACAGGCAGGCTCCGGGGAGCTGTTTTTT
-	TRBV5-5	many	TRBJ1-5	CASSLGIEGNQPQHF	TGTGCCAGCAGCTTGGGTATTGAGGGCAATCAGCCCCAGCATTTT
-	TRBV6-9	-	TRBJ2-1	CASSYTNSNEQFF	TGTGCCAGCAGTTACACCAATAGCAATGAGCAGTTCTTC
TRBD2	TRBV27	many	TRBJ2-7	CASSVGGLYEQYF	TGTGCCAGCAGCGTGGGGGGGTTATACGAGCAGTACTTC
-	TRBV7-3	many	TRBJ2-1	CASSPLGGVPYNEQFF	TGTGCCAGCAGCCCCCTAGGGGGGGTTCCCTACAATGAGCAGTTCTTC
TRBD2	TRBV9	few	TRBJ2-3	CASSDGTSGGRTDTQYF	TGTGCCAGCAGCGACGGGACTAGCGGGGGCCGCACAGATACGCAGTATTTT
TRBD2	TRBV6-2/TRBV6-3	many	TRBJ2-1	CASSYSPITSGIPNEQFF	TGTGCCAGCAGTTACTCGCCCATAACTAGCGGGATTCCCAATGAGCAGTTCTTC
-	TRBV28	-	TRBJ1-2	CASSLGGPGPGDGYTF	TGTGCCAGCAGCTTAGGGGGTCCGGGCCCGGGCGATGGCTACACCTTC
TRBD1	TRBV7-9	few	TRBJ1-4	CASSLDWTGKDEKLFF	TGTGCCAGCAGCCTAGATTGGACAGGGAAGGATGAAAAACTGTTTTTT
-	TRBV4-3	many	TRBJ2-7	CASSQVQRSSYEQYF	TGCGCCAGCAGCCAAGTCCAGCGCAGCTCCTACGAGCAGTACTTC
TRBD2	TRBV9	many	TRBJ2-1	CASSVDTSGGANSYNEQFF	TGTGCCAGCAGCGTAGATACTAGCGGGGGGGCGAACTCCTACAATGAGCAGTTCTTC
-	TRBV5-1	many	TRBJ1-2	CASSLAGLGNGYTF	TGCGCCAGCAGCTTGGCGGGCCTTGGCAATGGCTACACCTTC
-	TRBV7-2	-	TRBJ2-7	CASSLGVGGYEQYF	TGTGCCAGCAGCTTAGGGGTAGGGGGCTACGAGCAGTACTTC
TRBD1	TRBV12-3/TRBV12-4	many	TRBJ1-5	CASTGQGNNQPQHF	TGTGCCAGCACCGGACAGGGGAACAATCAGCCCCAGCATTTT
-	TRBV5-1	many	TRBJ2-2	CASSFRSANTGELFF	TGCGCCAGCAGCTTCAGGTCCGCGAACACCGGGGAGCTGTTTTTT
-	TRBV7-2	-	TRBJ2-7	CASSLYRAPSYEQYF	TGTGCCAGCAGCCTCTACAGGGCCCCTTCCTACGAGCAGTACTTC
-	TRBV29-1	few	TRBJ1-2	CSVEDRLGAGGYTF	TGCAGCGTTGAAGATCGATTGGGCGCGGGGGGCTACACCTTC
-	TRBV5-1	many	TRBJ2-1	CATTDSSYNEQFF	TGCGCCACCACGGACAGCTCCTACAATGAGCAGTTCTTC
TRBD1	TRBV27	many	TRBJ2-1	CASSLQGARNNEQFF	TGTGCCAGCAGCTTACAGGGGGCGCGTAACAATGAGCAGTTCTTC
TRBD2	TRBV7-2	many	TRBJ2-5	CASSPRIAGGLGETQYF	TGTGCCAGCAGCCCCCGGATAGCGGGAGGTCTGGGGGAGACCCAGTACTTC
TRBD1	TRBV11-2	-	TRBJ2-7	CASTLTGTGVAEQYF	TGTGCCAGCACCCTAACTGGGACAGGGGTCGCCGAGCAGTACTTC
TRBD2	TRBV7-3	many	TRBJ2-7	CASSSLAGPYEQYF	TGTGCCAGCAGCTCTCTAGCGGGACCCTACGAGCAGTACTTC
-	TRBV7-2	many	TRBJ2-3	CASSLFGATDTQYF	TGTGCCAGCAGCTTATTCGGAGCCACAGATACGCAGTATTTT